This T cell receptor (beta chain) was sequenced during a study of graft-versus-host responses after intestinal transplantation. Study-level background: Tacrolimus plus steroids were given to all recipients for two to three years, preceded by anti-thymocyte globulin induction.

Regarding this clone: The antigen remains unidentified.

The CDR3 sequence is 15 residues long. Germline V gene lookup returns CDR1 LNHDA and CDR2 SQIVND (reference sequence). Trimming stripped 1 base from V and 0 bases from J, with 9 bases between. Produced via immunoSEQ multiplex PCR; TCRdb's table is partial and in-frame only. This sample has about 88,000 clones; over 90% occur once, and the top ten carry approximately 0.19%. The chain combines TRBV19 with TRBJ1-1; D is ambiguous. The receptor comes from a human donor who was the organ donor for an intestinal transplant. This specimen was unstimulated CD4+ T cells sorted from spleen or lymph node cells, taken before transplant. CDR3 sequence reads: CASSIGPGMNTEAFF. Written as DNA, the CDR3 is TGTGCCAGTAGTATAGGCCCGGGAATGAACACTGAAGCTTTCTTT.